This TCR beta chain originates from a study of blood T cell repertoires in COVID-19. Study-level information: Sample material is recorded as cDNA or gDNA derived from T cells, B-cell-depleted T cells, or PBMCs.

The ends were cut back, 1 base at V and 2 bases at J, with 10 bases in the middle. This CDR3 is 14 amino acids long. Germline CDR1 is SGDLS and CDR2 is YYNGEE. In the original analysis: By means of reference gene primer amplification, nucleated cell counts were estimated. Some clones are missing from TCRdb's copy, which holds only in-frame ones; the method was immunoSEQ multiplex PCR. The D gene and trimming were derived from the DNA, and the V and J assignments and clone size from that table. The profile shows about 170,000 clones, around four fifths of them singletons. The sample was peripheral blood. The source is a woman aged 70 to 79 who had recovered from COVID-19. The chain uses TRBV9 and TRBJ2-7; a possible D gene is TRBD2 (6 bases). CDR3 in amino acids: CASSVSAGTYEQYF. CDR3 coding DNA: TGTGCCAGCAGCGTATCGGCGGGGACCTACGAGCAGTACTTC. Variable domain in full (rest from reference TRBV9 and TRBJ2-7): DSGVTQTPKHLITATGQRVTLRCSPRSGDLSVYWYQQSLDQGLQFLIQYYNGEERAKGNILERFSAQQFPDLHSELNLSSLELGDSALYFCASSVSAGTYEQYFGPGTRLTVT.